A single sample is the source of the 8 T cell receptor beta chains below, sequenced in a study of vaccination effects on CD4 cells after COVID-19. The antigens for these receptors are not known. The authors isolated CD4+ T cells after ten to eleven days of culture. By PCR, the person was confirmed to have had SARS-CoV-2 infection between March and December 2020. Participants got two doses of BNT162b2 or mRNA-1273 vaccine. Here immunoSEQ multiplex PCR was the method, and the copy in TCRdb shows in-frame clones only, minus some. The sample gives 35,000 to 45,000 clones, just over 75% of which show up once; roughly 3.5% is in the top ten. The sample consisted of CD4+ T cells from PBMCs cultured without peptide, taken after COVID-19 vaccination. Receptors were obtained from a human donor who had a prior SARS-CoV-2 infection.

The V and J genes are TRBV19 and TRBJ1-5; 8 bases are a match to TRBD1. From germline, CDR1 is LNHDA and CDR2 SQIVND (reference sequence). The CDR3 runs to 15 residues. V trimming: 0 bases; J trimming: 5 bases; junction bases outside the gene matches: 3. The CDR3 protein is CASSIEDREDQPQHF. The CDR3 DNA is TGTGCCAGTAGTATAGAGGACAGGGAAGATCAGCCCCAGCATTTT.

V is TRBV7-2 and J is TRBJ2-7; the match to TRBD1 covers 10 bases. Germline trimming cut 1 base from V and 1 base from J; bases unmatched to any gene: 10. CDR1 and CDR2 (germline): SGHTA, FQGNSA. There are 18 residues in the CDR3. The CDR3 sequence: CASSLVRTGTGVSYEQYF. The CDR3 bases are TGTGCCAGCAGCTTAGTAAGGACCGGGACAGGGGTGTCCTACGAGCAGTACTTC.

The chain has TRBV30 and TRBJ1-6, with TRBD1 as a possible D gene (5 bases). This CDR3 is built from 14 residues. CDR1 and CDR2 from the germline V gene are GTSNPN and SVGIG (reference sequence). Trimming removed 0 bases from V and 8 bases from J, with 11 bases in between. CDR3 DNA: TGTGCCTGGAGTGTAGCAGGGCGGGATTCACCCCTCCACTTT. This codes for CAWSVAGRDSPLHF.

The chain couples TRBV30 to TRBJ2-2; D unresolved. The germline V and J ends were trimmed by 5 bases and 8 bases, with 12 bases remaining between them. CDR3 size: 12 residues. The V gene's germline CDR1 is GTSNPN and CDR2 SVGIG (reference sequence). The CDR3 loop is CAWGLKWGELFF. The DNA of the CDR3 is TGTGCCTGGGGCCTGAAATGGGGGGAGCTGTTTTTT.

CDR3 region: CAWSVTPQQETQYF. The CDR3 region has the DNA TGTGCCTGGAGTGTGACCCCCCAGCAAGAGACCCAGTACTTC. V usage is TRBV30 and J usage is TRBJ2-5; D gene ambiguous. Trimming cost V 0 bases and J 2 bases, with 10 bases left between them. The germline V gene has CDR1 GTSNPN and CDR2 SVGIG (reference sequence). The CDR3 is made up of 14 amino acids.

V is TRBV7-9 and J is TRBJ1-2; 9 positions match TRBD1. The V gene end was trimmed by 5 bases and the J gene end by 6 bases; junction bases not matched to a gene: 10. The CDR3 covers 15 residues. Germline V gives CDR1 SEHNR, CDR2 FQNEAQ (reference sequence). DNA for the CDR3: TGTGCCAGCAGCGATTACAGGGGGCTTGGTGATGGCTACACCTTC. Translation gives CASSDYRGLGDGYTF.

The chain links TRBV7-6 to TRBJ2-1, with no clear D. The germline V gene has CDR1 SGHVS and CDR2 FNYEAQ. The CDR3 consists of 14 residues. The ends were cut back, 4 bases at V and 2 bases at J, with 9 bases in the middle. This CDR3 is CASSYLGAYNEQFF. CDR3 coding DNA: TGTGCCAGCAGCTACCTTGGGGCCTACAATGAGCAGTTCTTC.

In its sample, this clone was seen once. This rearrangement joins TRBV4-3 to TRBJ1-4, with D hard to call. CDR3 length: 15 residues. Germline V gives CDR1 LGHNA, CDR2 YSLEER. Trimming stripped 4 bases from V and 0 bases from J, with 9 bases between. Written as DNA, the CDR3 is TGCGCCAGCAGCCCCGGGGTTGCAACTAATGAAAAACTGTTTTTT. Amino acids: CASSPGVATNEKLFF.